The T cell receptor beta chain under discussion was sequenced for a study of Tregs in tolerant kidney transplant recipients. Unstimulated Tregs (CD4+CD25+CD127-) and CD4+CD25- non-Tregs were sorted from PBMCs. The CDR3 covers 14 residues. J was trimmed by 6 bases and V by 3 bases; bases with no gene match: 6. Germline loops: CDR1 KGHSH, CDR2 LQKENI. On this clone itself: Its antigen is currently unknown.

Sequencing was performed with immunoSEQ multiplex PCR; in TCRdb, only in-frame clones are kept and a portion is missing. This repertoire shows around 230,000 clones, around 82% found once; its top ten account for around 0.68%. Whole-study results and caveats: Tregs expanded with activated donor B cells seemed most donor-specific. Biological reproducibility was not directly addressed in this study. Findings come from small patient numbers and require larger validation.

Specimen: CD4+ T cells from blood. The rearrangement uses TRBV18 and TRBJ2-7, with TRBD1 matching 9 bases. The sequence was obtained from a human donor in good health. CDR3 sequence reads: CASSPGTGSGEQYF. CDR3 nucleotides: TGTGCCAGCTCACCCGGGACAGGGTCCGGCGAGCAGTACTTC.